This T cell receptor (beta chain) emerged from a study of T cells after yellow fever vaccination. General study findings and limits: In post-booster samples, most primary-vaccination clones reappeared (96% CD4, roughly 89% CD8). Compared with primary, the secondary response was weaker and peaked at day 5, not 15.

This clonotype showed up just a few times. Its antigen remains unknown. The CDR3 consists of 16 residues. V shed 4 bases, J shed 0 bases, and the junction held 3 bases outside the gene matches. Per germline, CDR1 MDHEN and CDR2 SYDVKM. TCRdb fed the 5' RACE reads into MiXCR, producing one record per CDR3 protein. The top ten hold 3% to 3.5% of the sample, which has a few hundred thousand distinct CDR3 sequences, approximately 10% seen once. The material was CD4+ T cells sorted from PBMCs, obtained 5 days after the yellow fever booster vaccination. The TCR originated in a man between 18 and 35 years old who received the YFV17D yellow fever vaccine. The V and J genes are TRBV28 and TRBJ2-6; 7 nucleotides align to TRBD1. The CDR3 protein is CASSWDRFSGANVLTF. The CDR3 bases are TGTGCCAGCAGTTGGGACAGATTCTCTGGGGCCAACGTCCTGACTTTC.